Described below is a single TCR beta chain sequence and its context. Primers used in a second PCR of about 6 to 11 cycles were a sample-barcoded 5' primer and a J-beta primer mix. A single record per CDR3 protein comes from TCRdb applying MiXCR to the 5' RACE reads. The sample yields 790,000 or so distinct CDR3 sequences, approximately 60% seen once. The CDR3 is 17 amino acids. The V gene's germline CDR1 is SNHLY and CDR2 FYNNEI. V dropped 5 bases and J dropped 2 bases, with 20 bases sitting between them. The source of the sample is a study of blood T cells in healthy people across ages. This TCR came from a man aged 35 to 55 in good health. The V gene is TRBV2, the J gene TRBJ2-3, with D possibly TRBD2 on 5 matching bases. The sequencing sample was made of blood. The CDR3 reads CASSFPPSGNVTDTQYF. CDR3 DNA: TGTGCCAGCAGTTTTCCACCGTCGGGGAACGTCACAGATACGCAGTATTTT. Full variable domain (rest looked up from reference TRBV2 and TRBJ2-3): EPEVTQTPSHQVTQMGQEVILRCVPISNHLYFYWYRQILGQKVEFLVSFYNNEISEKSEIFDDQFSVERPDGSNFTLKIRSTKLEDSAMYFCASSFPPSGNVTDTQYFGPGTRLTVL.